Presented here are 20 T cell receptor beta chains from one specimen sequenced in a study of T-cell reconstitution after alpha-beta-depleted transplantation in children. Using unique molecular identifiers, the investigators prepared the TCRbeta library. TCRdb called the PCR reads again in MiXCR, with one record for every CDR3 protein. The table has 780,000 or so distinct CDR3 sequences, around 15% seen once; the top ten hold roughly 5%. Sequenced here: PBMCs, mostly from graft donor cells, sampled 360 days after TCRalphabeta/CD19-depleted stem cell transplant. The receptor source for this set is a male patient between 5 and 17 years old who had a stem cell transplant for acute lymphoblastic leukemia, so the T cells may come from the graft donor.

This clonotype was seen at least ten times. CDR3 sequence (DNA): TGCGCCAGCAGCTTGGAGTTTTTCACCACCTACGAGCAGTACTTC. Translation gives CASSLEFFTTYEQYF. V gene TRBV5-1 combines with J gene TRBJ2-7; D gene unclear. V lost 0 bases to trimming and J lost 2 bases, with 12 bases between them. Per germline, CDR1 SGHRS and CDR2 YFSETQ. CDR3 length equals 15 residues.

This clonotype was recorded at least ten times. The CDR3 loop reads CASSAAALGEKGLFF. The CDR3 coding sequence is TGCGCCAGCAGCGCGGCAGCCTTAGGCGAAAAGGGGCTGTTTTTT. V is TRBV5-1 and J is TRBJ1-4, with a tentative D call TRBD1 (5 bases). Germline V lookup: CDR1 SGHRS, CDR2 YFSETQ. The CDR3 has 15 amino acids. The V end lost 4 bases, the J end lost 14 bases, and 24 bases lay between the germline ends.

In the case of this clonotype: The junction and the germline gene differ at one end; a read error may be behind it. The rearrangement uses TRBV5-6 and TRBJ2-7; no clear D gene. CDR3 length equals 11 residues. Germline V CDR1 and CDR2: SGHDT, YYEEEE. The CDR3 sequence: CAGSSGYEQYF. The CDR3 bases are TGTGCCGGCAGCTCCGGCTACGAGCAGTACTTC. The complete variable domain, with remaining parts taken from reference TRBV5-6 and TRBJ2-7, reads DAGVTQSPTHLIKTRGQQVTLRCSPKSGHDTVSWYQQALGQGPQFIFQYYEEEERQRGNFPDRFSGHQFPNYSSELNVNALLLGDSALYLCAGSSGYEQYFGPGTRLTVT.

The chain joins TRBV5-1 to TRBJ2-1, with 9 bases aligning to TRBD2. The CDR3 is made up of 14 amino acids. J gave up 6 bases and V 4 bases, and 5 bases lay outside the gene matches. The V gene's germline CDR1 is SGHRS and CDR2 YFSETQ. The CDR3, as DNA: TGCGCCAGCAGCATCGAGCGGGAGGTCAATGAGCAGTTCTTC. It is translated as CASSIEREVNEQFF.

This clonotype was recorded a few times. The chain joins TRBV7-9 to TRBJ2-3; 8 bases agree with TRBD1. The germline V gene has CDR1 SEHNR and CDR2 FQNEAQ (reference sequence). The CDR3 totals 16 residues. With V trimmed by 5 bases and J by 2 bases, 9 bases remained unmatched. CDR3 sequence: CASSLTGTGLTDTQYF. The CDR3 DNA reads as TGTGCCAGCAGCCTAACCGGGACAGGTCTCACAGATACGCAGTATTTT.

The rearrangement uses TRBV9 and TRBJ2-7; TRBD1 matches at 7 bases. This CDR3 spans 14 amino acids. Trimming at V came to 4 bases and at J to 2 bases, leaving 6 bases not matched to a gene. In germline, CDR1 is SGDLS, CDR2 YYNGEE. CDR3 bases: TGTGCCAGCAGCCCCGTGACAGGGCCCTACGAGCAGTACTTC. Translating it yields CASSPVTGPYEQYF. The full variable domain, completed using reference TRBV9 and TRBJ2-7, is DSGVTQTPKHLITATGQRVTLRCSPRSGDLSVYWYQQSLDQGLQFLIQYYNGEERAKGNILERFSAQQFPDLHSELNLSSLELGDSALYFCASSPVTGPYEQYFGPGTRLTVT.

The chain links TRBV11-1 to TRBJ2-1; 11 nucleotides align to TRBD2. This CDR3 has 18 residues. V lost 4 bases and J lost 6; bases outside the gene matches: 14. The germline V gene has CDR1 SGHAT and CDR2 FQDESV (reference sequence). CDR3 protein: CASSSQIAGGPGSNEQFF. CDR3 nucleotides: TGTGCCAGCAGCTCCCAGATAGCGGGAGGGCCGGGTAGCAATGAGCAGTTCTTC. The whole variable domain, remainder taken from reference TRBV11-1 and TRBJ2-1, is EAEVAQSPRYKITEKSQAVAFWCDPISGHATLYWYRQILGQGPELLVQFQDESVVDDSQLPKDRFSAERLKGVDSTLKIQPAELGDSAMYLCASSSQIAGGPGSNEQFFGPGTRLTVL.

The V and J genes are TRBV5-6 and TRBJ1-5; D unresolved. The length of the CDR3 is 15 residues. In germline, CDR1 is SGHDT, CDR2 YYEEEE. Trimming removed 4 bases from V and 5 bases from J, with 16 bases in between. The CDR3 region is CASSLRGGLHQPQHF. CDR3 in DNA: TGTGCCAGCAGCCTCCGGGGAGGCTTGCATCAGCCCCAGCATTTT.

The chain employs TRBV5-6 and TRBJ2-1, with D perhaps matching TRBD1 or TRBD2 (6 bases each). This CDR3 region has 16 residues. V gave up 4 bases and J gave up 2 bases, with 16 bases separating them. Germline loops: CDR1 SGHDT, CDR2 YYEEEE. The CDR3 loop is CASSGQRRAAYNEQFF. The CDR3 DNA reads TGTGCCAGCAGCGGACAGAGGAGGGCAGCCTACAATGAGCAGTTCTTC.

The CDR3 spells CASKGQGANSPLHF. The CDR3 DNA is TGTGCCAGCAAAGGACAGGGAGCCAATTCACCCCTCCACTTT. The chain carries TRBV12-3 or TRBV12-4 and TRBJ1-6; 8 positions agree with TRBD1. This CDR3 spans 14 amino acids. Trimming cost V 7 bases and J 7 bases; bases outside gene matches: 6.

The sample holds a few counts of this clonotype. The CDR3: CATSRDLDTGELFF. DNA of the CDR3: TGTGCCACCAGCAGAGATCTTGACACCGGGGAGCTGTTTTTT. This rearrangement joins TRBV15 to TRBJ2-2; D call uncertain. In germline, CDR1 is LNHNV, CDR2 YYDKDF (reference sequence). V lost 0 bases, J lost 3 bases, and 5 bases lay in between. The CDR3 extends over 14 amino acids.

The CDR3 spells CASSLGSGRGYEQYF. CDR3 bases: TGTGCCAGCAGCTTGGGCAGCGGGAGGGGCTACGAGCAGTACTTC. V and J are TRBV7-8 and TRBJ2-7; 10 bases match TRBD2. CDR3 length: 15 residues. Germline loops: CDR1 SGHVS, CDR2 FQNEAQ. The J segment lost 3 bases and the V segment lost 3 bases, leaving 5 bases of the junction unmatched. Complete variable domain (other parts from reference TRBV7-8 and TRBJ2-7): GAGVSQSPRYKVAKRGQDVALRCDPISGHVSLFWYQQALGQGPEFLTYFQNEAQLDKSGLPSDRFFAERPEGSVSTLKIQRTQQEDSAVYLCASSLGSGRGYEQYFGPGTRLTVT.

This sequence joins TRBV27 and TRBJ2-5; D gene ambiguous. CDR1 MNHEY and CDR2 SMNVEV come from the germline V gene (reference sequence). Trimming removed 6 bases from V and 2 bases from J, with 22 bases in between. This CDR3 has 17 residues. This chain's CDR3 is CASSLRQSRLIQETQYF. The DNA of the CDR3 is TGTGCCAGCAGCTTAAGGCAGTCGCGTTTGATACAAGAGACCCAGTACTTC.

This clonotype showed up just a few times. J is TRBJ2-5 and V is TRBV2; TRBD2 is a possible D gene (6 bases). Germline V gene sequence: CDR1 SNHLY, CDR2 FYNNEI. The CDR3 loop spans 14 amino acids. Trimming took 11 bases from V and 2 from J, leaving 18 bases between them. The CDR3 region has the DNA TGTGCCTTCTCACGGGGCGGGACTCAAGAGACCCAGTACTTC. Translation gives CAFSRGGTQETQYF.

The genes are TRBV5-1 and TRBJ2-3, with TRBD2 identical over 13 bases. The V segment lost 2 bases and the J segment 7 bases; nucleotides outside the gene matches: 13. The germline V gene encodes CDR1 SGHRS and CDR2 YFSETQ. CDR3 size: 18 residues. CDR3 bases: TGCGCCAGCAGCTTCACCTTCGGACTAGCGGGAGTCGTGAATACGCAGTATTTT. This sequence encodes CASSFTFGLAGVVNTQYF.

The chain links TRBV7-9 to TRBJ1-1, with D perhaps TRBD1 (5 bases). Looked up from germline, CDR1 is SEHNR and CDR2 is FQNEAQ (reference sequence). The CDR3 runs 15 residues. V lost 3 bases and J 9 bases, leaving 20 bases between the germline ends. The CDR3 DNA reads TGTGCCAGCAGCTTTAACCTCGACAGACCTTGGAAAGCTTTCTTT. Translating gives CASSFNLDRPWKAFF.

In its sample, this clonotype was seen a few times. This chain joins TRBV4-1 and TRBJ2-5, with a weak D call TRBD1 (5 bases). Germline CDR1 is MGHRA and CDR2 is YSYEKL. CDR3 length: 14 residues. Trimming cost V 0 bases and J 3 bases, with 8 bases left between them. CDR3 region: CASSQDLGEETQYF. The CDR3 DNA reads as TGCGCCAGCAGCCAAGATCTAGGGGAAGAGACCCAGTACTTC.

The sample holds a few counts of this clonotype. V usage is TRBV15 and J usage is TRBJ2-2; D might be TRBD1 (6 bases). In germline, CDR1 is LNHNV, CDR2 YYDKDF (reference sequence). Trimming took 7 bases from V and 2 from J, leaving 17 bases between them. The CDR3 consists of 16 residues. The CDR3 DNA reads TGTGCCACCAATCCCTTCCGGGACATTAACACCGGGGAGCTGTTTTTT. As protein: CATNPFRDINTGELFF.

The rearrangement joins TRBV4-1 to TRBJ2-7, with unresolved D. Looked up from germline, CDR1 is MGHRA and CDR2 is YSYEKL. The CDR3 runs to 13 residues. The ends were cut back, 2 bases at V and 2 bases at J, with 7 bases in the middle. Here the CDR3 reads CASSQTWTYEQYF. As DNA, the CDR3 is TGCGCCAGCAGCCAAACTTGGACCTACGAGCAGTACTTC.

This clonotype was counted only a few times. V and J are TRBV7-6 and TRBJ1-1; possible D gene TRBD1, 5 bases. V lost 3 bases to trimming and J lost 5 bases, with 16 bases between them. The CDR3 has 15 residues. Germline V gene data show CDR1 as SGHVS and CDR2 as FNYEAQ. The CDR3 bases are TGTGCCAGCAGCTTGTCGCCAGGGCCGAGAACTGAAGCTTTCTTT. Protein: CASSLSPGPRTEAFF.